This T cell receptor beta chain was observed in a study of cytomegalovirus exposure and HLA in healthy donors. Background on the study: Researchers found that roughly 77% of some 400 genotyped donors fell within the Caucasian-associated ancestry cluster.

A remark on this clone: No antigen is known for it.

Amplification used 60 Vbeta primers and 13 Jbeta primers. The protocol was immunoSEQ multiplex PCR, while the TCRdb copy is restricted to in-frame clones and leaves out a portion. The data hold 150,000 or so clones, with more than 70% observed a single time. Findings of the study overall: TCR beta chains numbering more than 150 were designated cytomegalovirus-associated.

Germline assignment: CDR1 SEHNR and CDR2 FQNEAQ (reference sequence). V lost 4 bases, J lost 3 bases, and 9 bases lay in between. The CDR3 contains 13 residues. The V call is TRBV7-9, the J call TRBJ1-1; a possible D gene is TRBD1 (6 bases). What was sequenced was PBMCs. The sequence was collected from a woman aged 40-49 years in good health and CMV-seropositive. CDR3 DNA sequence: TGTGCCAGCAGCTCTACAGGGTACACTGAAGCTTTCTTT. Its protein product is CASSSTGYTEAFF. The whole variable domain, remainder taken from reference TRBV7-9 and TRBJ1-1, is DTGVSQNPRHKITKRGQNVTFRCDPISEHNRLYWYRQTLGQGPEFLTYFQNEAQLEKSRLLSDRFSAERPKGSFSTLEIQRTEQGDSAMYLCASSSTGYTEAFFGQGTRLTVV.